Listed here are 7 T cell receptor beta chains from one sample, sequenced in a study of T cell responses to AZD1222 COVID-19 vaccine. The data were produced by immunoSEQ multiplex PCR, yet TCRdb's version contains in-frame clones alone and is incomplete. Among about 130,000 clones listed, nearly 95% were seen once. Sequencing was performed on peripheral blood, taken on day 0 of AZD1222 vaccination. The receptors derive from an adult in good health.

This clone was observed a few times. This chain uses TRBV4-1 with TRBJ1-1; 8 nucleotides line up with TRBD1. The germline V gene encodes CDR1 MGHRA and CDR2 YSYEKL. V lost 4 bases to trimming and J lost 0 bases; unmatched junction nucleotides: 4. The CDR3 covers 15 residues. This chain's CDR3 is CASSPLTGVNTEAFF. The CDR3 coding sequence is TGCGCCAGCAGCCCCCTGACAGGGGTGAACACTGAAGCTTTCTTT.

The gene calls are TRBV6-5 and TRBJ2-7; tentatively, D is TRBD2 (6 bases). The CDR3 contains 14 residues. Germline CDR1 reads MNHEY; CDR2 reads SVGAGI. Trimming pared 4 bases from V and 5 bases from J, leaving 15 bases between. For the CDR3, the DNA is TGTGCCAGCAGTTCCCTTTCCTCGGGGGACGAGCAGTACTTC. Its protein is CASSSLSSGDEQYF.

The sample holds one count of this clone. The chain combines TRBV6-5 with TRBJ1-4, with unresolved D. The J call may be faulty, since TRBJ2-2 better matches the DNA end. Germline values: CDR1 MNHEY, CDR2 SVGAGI. The CDR3 has 11 residues. CDR3 sequence (DNA): TGTGCCAGCACTCTACCCGGGGAGCTGTTTTTT. Its translation is CASTLPGELFF.

This rearrangement joins TRBV7-9 to TRBJ1-2; D uncertain. The CDR3 is made up of 14 amino acids. The V end lost 1 base, the J end lost 2 bases, and 8 bases lay between the germline ends. Germline V gene sequence: CDR1 SEHNR, CDR2 FQNEAQ (reference sequence). CDR3 protein: CASSLDINNYGYTF. In DNA form, the CDR3 reads TGTGCCAGCAGCTTAGACATAAACAACTATGGCTACACCTTC.

J is TRBJ2-7 and V is TRBV5-4, with 7 bases fitting TRBD1. This CDR3 spans 14 amino acids. Germline CDR1 is SGHNT and CDR2 is YYREEE (reference sequence). V lost 4 bases, J lost 7 bases, and 11 bases stayed unmatched. The CDR3 loop is CASSRGQPTREQYF. The CDR3 bases are TGTGCCAGCAGCCGGGGACAGCCGACGAGGGAGCAGTACTTC.

The sample holds one count of this clone. J is TRBJ1-1 and V is TRBV7-9; TRBD1 is a possible D gene (6 bases). Germline assignment: CDR1 SEHNR and CDR2 FQNEAQ (reference sequence). The CDR3 has 14 residues. Deletions cut 4 bases from V and 1 base from J, with 10 bases between. The CDR3, as DNA: TGTGCCAGCAGCTCCCGGGACACGAACACTGAAGCTTTCTTT. Translated: CASSSRDTNTEAFF.

The V call is TRBV27, the J call TRBJ1-5; 8 positions agree with TRBD1. Germline CDR1 MNHEY, CDR2 SMNVEV (reference sequence). The CDR3 is made up of 15 amino acids. Trimming took 3 bases from V and 4 from J; bases not matched to a gene: 5. CDR3 in DNA: TGTGCCAGCAGTTTTTCCCGACAGGGGAATCAGCCCCAGCATTTT. It translates to CASSFSRQGNQPQHF.